This T cell receptor (beta chain) emerged from a study of T cells in Graves' hyperthyroidism and ophthalmopathy. This clonotype was seen repeatedly, ten times or more. Its specificity is not known. Diagnoses were established using clinical symptoms, serum thyroxine and TRAb, thyroid ultrasound and orbital computed tomography. Findings and limits, study-wide: Among clonotypes expanded in thyroid above 0.001, most were also found in blood. Model predictions of ophthalmopathy came a median 6.5 months before onset.

CDR3 length equals 12 residues. V was trimmed by 4 bases and J by 5 bases, leaving 8 bases between them. The V gene's germline CDR1 is SNHLY and CDR2 FYNNEI. The CDR3 regions of TCR beta were amplified from RNA transcripts. The HTBI primer set was used in a first-round RT-PCR of the TCR CDR3. TCRdb called the multiplex PCR reads again in MiXCR, with one record for every CDR3 protein. Of around 600,000 distinct CDR3 sequences listed, approximately 15% were seen once; the top ten hold about 7%. The source of this sequence is a woman between 18 and 29 years old with Graves' ophthalmopathy. The chain combines TRBV2 with TRBJ2-5; D ambiguous. The material sequenced was blood. This CDR3 is CASSGARETQYF. DNA of the CDR3: TGTGCCAGCAGTGGGGCTCGGGAGACCCAGTACTTC.